What follows is one T cell receptor (beta chain) and its context. V was cut by 5 bases and J by 4 bases, with 6 bases left in between. Germline V gene lookup returns CDR1 MNHEY and CDR2 SVGAGI. The CDR3 has 13 amino acids. This entry comes from a study of T cells in Graves' hyperthyroidism and ophthalmopathy. RNA transcripts were the template for amplifying TCR beta CDR3 regions. The HTBI primer set served for first-round RT-PCR of the TCR CDR3. TCRdb passed the multiplex PCR reads through MiXCR, listing each CDR3 protein once. The table shows hundreds of thousands of distinct CDR3 sequences, with around 15% occurring only once.

The genes are TRBV6-5 and TRBJ1-6; D call uncertain. Sequenced: blood. This receptor was identified in a young woman with Graves' hyperthyroidism. This chain's CDR3 is CASSDVYNSPLHF. The CDR3 region has the DNA TGTGCCAGCAGTGATGTTTATAATTCACCCCTCCACTTT.